The 9 T cell receptor beta chains below were found in one sample sequenced in a study of regulatory T cells in long-lasting Graves disease. iRepertoire HTBI primers and Arm-PCR of CDR3 regions built TCR beta libraries. Each CDR3 protein is one row after TCRdb ran MiXCR on the multiplex PCR reads. The sample lists over 250,000 distinct CDR3 sequences, around 23% occurring once. The time point here: persistent/refractory GD, antithyroid drugs over 5 years with positive TRAb. Generation of the TCR library employed RNA extracted from PBMCs. The material was peripheral blood mononuclear cells (PBMCs), obtained when the disease was refractory, from a patient treated with antithyroid drugs. The receptors stem from a female donor with Graves disease.

Of note for this clonotype: A clone one base away is much larger, so this may be a read error. The rearrangement uses TRBV12-3 or TRBV12-4 and TRBJ1-1; a possible D gene is TRBD1 (5 bases). This CDR3 region has 16 residues. The CDR3 nucleotides are TGTGCCAGCAATTTAGGGGAACGACGTAAGAACACTGAAGCTTTCTTT. It codes for CASNLGERRKNTEAFF.

This clonotype came up a few times. The chain recombines TRBV3-1 with TRBJ2-5; 7 nucleotides match TRBD2. CDR1 and CDR2 (germline): LGHDT, YNNKEL (reference sequence). This CDR3 comprises 14 residues. Trimming removed 4 bases from V and 2 bases from J; junction bases left unmatched: 4. The CDR3 DNA sequence: TGTGCCAGCAGCCCACTAGCGACGCAAGAGACCCAGTACTTC. Its translation is CASSPLATQETQYF.

This clonotype was detected many times. The rearrangement joins TRBV28 to TRBJ1-5; D is uncertain. Germline CDR1 and CDR2: MDHEN and SYDVKM. Trimming shortened V by 3 bases and J by 2 bases, and 8 bases separated the two germline ends. The CDR3 consists of 14 residues. This CDR3 is CASSFGRGNQPQHF. The DNA of the CDR3 is TGTGCCAGCAGTTTTGGAAGGGGCAATCAGCCCCAGCATTTT.

Turning to this clonotype: This likely came from a read error, as a far larger clone is one base away. The CDR3 sequence: CASILWVAGANILTF. DNA for the CDR3: TGTGCCAGCATTCTCTGGGTGGCTGGGGCCAACATCCTGACTTTC. V usage is TRBV6-1 and J usage is TRBJ2-6, with D possibly being TRBD1 (5 bases). The germline gives CDR1 MNHNS, CDR2 SASEGT. This CDR3 is 15 amino acids long.

The rearrangement uses TRBV5-1 and TRBJ1-1; unclear D gene. Deletions cut 4 bases from V and 4 bases from J, with 14 bases between. Germline CDR1 reads SGHRS; CDR2 reads YFSETQ. The CDR3 length is 14 residues. In nucleotides, the CDR3 is TGCGCCAGCAGCCCGGCCGGTACGGGCACTGAAGCTTTCTTT. Its protein is CASSPAGTGTEAFF.

There are a few counts of this clonotype. The chain links TRBV7-9 to TRBJ1-1; TRBD1 is a possible D gene (5 bases). V was clipped by 0 bases and J by 4 bases, with 12 bases between them. CDR3 length equals 15 residues. CDR1 and CDR2 (germline): SEHNR, FQNEAQ (reference sequence). The CDR3 sequence is CASSLARGGITEAFF. In DNA form, the CDR3 reads TGTGCCAGCAGCTTAGCGCGGGGGGGGATCACTGAAGCTTTCTTT.

The rearrangement uses TRBV30 and TRBJ2-5; D may correspond to TRBD1 or TRBD2 (7 bases each). There are 16 residues in the CDR3. In germline, CDR1 is GTSNPN, CDR2 SVGIG (reference sequence). The V and J ends lost 2 bases and 5 bases respectively, with 21 bases between them. DNA for the CDR3: TGTGCCTGGAGTTACTCCAGACTAGCAGGGGGGGAGACCCAGTACTTC. Residues: CAWSYSRLAGGETQYF.

This clonotype was found a few times. The chain has TRBV12-3 or TRBV12-4 and TRBJ2-3; 13 positions match TRBD2. The J segment lost 5 bases and the V segment lost 6 bases, leaving 5 bases of the junction unmatched. This CDR3 has 15 residues. Here the CDR3 DNA reads TGTGCCAGCAGGCCGGGACTAGCGGGAAAAGATACGCAGTATTTT. This sequence encodes CASRPGLAGKDTQYF.

The rearrangement joins TRBV7-9 to TRBJ1-6, with TRBD1 as a possible D gene (5 bases). Germline V CDR1 and CDR2: SEHNR, FQNEAQ (reference sequence). The V gene lost 8 bases and the J gene lost 17 bases, with 10 bases spanning the gap. This CDR3 has 9 residues. The CDR3, as DNA: TGTGCCAGCGGGGACCCTTTCCACTTT. This translates into CASGDPFHF.